Listed below are T cell receptor beta chains from one sample, sequenced in a study of blood T cell repertoires in COVID-19. Libraries were prepared by immunoSEQ multiplex PCR; TCRdb keeps only in-frame clonotypes and omits some of them. The data show about 93,000 clones, roughly 85% seen once. Sequencing was done on a sample of peripheral blood. The receptors were gathered from a human donor in a cohort sampled during active COVID-19. Each CDR3 is given with its conserved first and last residue. A D gene is named only where the DNA matches it firmly. A row's size may be missing; if present it is once, few, many or a size class.

size | J | V | length | D | CDR3 | DNA
- | TRBJ2-1 | TRBV7-2 | 17 | TRBD2 | CASSSIAGASSYNEQFF | TGTGCCAGCAGCTCAATAGCGGGAGCCAGCTCCTACAATGAGCAGTTCTTC
- | TRBJ2-2 | TRBV9 | 13 | - | CASSRSRAGELFF | TGTGCCAGCAGCCGATCGCGGGCCGGGGAGCTGTTTTTT
- | TRBJ2-2 | TRBV9 | 14 | - | CASSRDFNTGELFF | TGTGCCAGCAGCCGGGACTTCAACACCGGGGAGCTGTTTTTT
- | TRBJ1-4 | TRBV28 | 17 | - | CASSLFSRGVTNEKLFF | TGTGCCAGCAGTTTATTCTCCAGGGGCGTCACTAATGAAAAACTGTTTTTT
- | TRBJ2-7 | TRBV18 | 15 | TRBD2 | CASSPELAGVNEQYF | TGTGCCAGCTCACCGGAACTAGCGGGAGTTAACGAGCAGTACTTC
- | TRBJ1-1 | TRBV4-1 | 15 | - | CASSQGDTSNTEAFF | TGCGCCAGCAGCCAAGGGGACACCTCGAACACTGAAGCTTTCTTT
once | TRBJ1-5 | TRBV30 | 12 | - | CAWSAGLGPQHF | TGTGCCTGGAGCGCAGGGTTGGGCCCCCAGCATTTT
- | TRBJ2-4 | TRBV2 | 15 | - | CASTNLQGTKNIQYF | TGTGCCAGCACCAATCTACAGGGAACCAAAAACATTCAGTACTTC
- | TRBJ2-1 | TRBV18 | 17 | - | CASSQQNKPTAYNEQFF | TGTGCCAGCTCACAACAAAATAAACCTACAGCCTACAATGAGCAGTTCTTC
- | TRBJ1-2 | TRBV5-1 | 10 | - | CASSSDGYTF | TGCGCCAGCAGCTCGGATGGCTACACCTTC
once | TRBJ2-4 | TRBV4-1 | 20 | - | CASSQARQGLPILAKNIQYF | TGCGCCAGCAGCCAGGCCCGACAGGGACTCCCTATACTAGCCAAAAACATTCAGTACTTC
- | TRBJ2-5 | TRBV4-2 | 14 | - | CASSRTGDQETQYF | TGTGCCAGCAGTCGGACGGGGGACCAAGAGACCCAGTACTTC
- | TRBJ1-5 | TRBV6-1 | 14 | - | CASSEAFWEKPQHF | TGTGCCAGCAGTGAAGCTTTTTGGGAGAAGCCCCAGCATTTT
few | TRBJ1-6 | TRBV6-5 | 14 | - | CASSPGGEGLPLHF | TGTGCCAGCAGCCCGGGGGGGGAGGGATTACCCCTCCACTTT
- | TRBJ1-5 | TRBV19 | 14 | - | CASTPDRWSQPQHF | TGTGCCAGTACCCCGGACAGATGGTCCCAGCCCCAGCATTTT
- | TRBJ1-2 | TRBV6-4 | 13 | TRBD1 | CASSGDRGYGYTF | TGTGCCAGCAGTGGGGACAGGGGCTATGGCTACACCTTC
- | TRBJ2-5 | TRBV9 | 14 | - | CASSISGHQETQYF | TGTGCCAGCAGTATAAGCGGGCACCAAGAGACCCAGTACTTC
few | TRBJ2-7 | TRBV4-1 | 17 | TRBD1 | CASSPSLGTGGAREQYF | TGCGCCAGCAGCCCAAGCCTCGGGACAGGGGGCGCGAGGGAGCAGTACTTC
- | TRBJ2-5 | TRBV7-8 | 16 | TRBD2 | CASSPARLAGVETQYF | TGTGCCAGCAGCCCGGCCCGACTAGCGGGAGTAGAGACCCAGTACTTC
few | TRBJ1-5 | TRBV5-6 | 17 | TRBD1 | CASSLGGTGLGDQPQHF | TGTGCCAGCAGCCTCGGGGGGACAGGGCTGGGAGATCAGCCCCAGCATTTT